These 28 T cell receptor beta chains were all obtained from the same sample, sequenced in a study of shared clonotypes between healthy human individuals. Clones were sequenced by immunoSEQ multiplex PCR, and TCRdb holds only the in-frame ones, with some missing. The sample shows 950,000 to 1,100,000 clones, more than 75% of them seen only once. The specimen was memory CD4+ T cells from PBMCs. Subset noted: CD45RA-negative fraction. The receptor set was obtained from a man aged 18 to 29 in good health. Some clones in this sample may be carry-over from other donors' samples.

CDR3 residues: CASSLIGGIRSNQPQHF. The CDR3 DNA reads TGTGCCAGCAGTTTAATCGGGGGGATTAGAAGCAATCAGCCCCAGCATTTT. V gene TRBV28 combines with J gene TRBJ1-5, with D possibly being TRBD1 (5 bases). Germline assignment: CDR1 MDHEN and CDR2 SYDVKM. V lost 2 bases to trimming and J lost 1 base, with 15 bases between them. This CDR3 has 17 amino acids.

This clone was detected only a few times. The sample has other DNA sequences that encode this CDR3 too. The V gene is TRBV5-1, the J gene TRBJ2-3, with 8 bases fitting TRBD1. Looked up from germline, CDR1 is SGHRS and CDR2 is YFSETQ. CDR3 length: 16 amino acids. V gave up 5 bases and J gave up 0 bases; unmatched junction bases: 8. The CDR3 protein is CASSSGGGESTDTQYF. In nucleotides, the CDR3 is TGCGCCAGCAGTTCAGGGGGCGGAGAAAGCACAGATACGCAGTATTTT.

The chain carries TRBV7-2 and TRBJ2-7; 8 bases align to TRBD2. J gave up 6 bases and V 5 bases, and 12 bases lay outside the gene matches. This CDR3 contains 15 residues. CDR1 and CDR2 from the germline V gene are SGHTA and FQGNSA. The CDR3 here is CASSPPGGTRLEQYF. The CDR3 nucleotides are TGTGCCAGCAGCCCTCCGGGGGGGACCCGGCTCGAGCAGTACTTC. The whole variable domain, remainder taken from reference TRBV7-2 and TRBJ2-7, is GAGVSQSPSNKVTEKGKDVELRCDPISGHTALYWYRQSLGQGLEFLIYFQGNSAPDKSGLPSDRFSAERTGGSVSTLTIQRTQQEDSAVYLCASSPPGGTRLEQYFGPGTRLTVT.

V and J are TRBV5-3 and TRBJ1-5; D is possibly TRBD1 (6 bases). TRBV5-3 is recorded as an ORF, its role being uncertain. V was clipped by 4 bases and J by 0 bases, with 11 bases between them. This CDR3 region has 15 residues. Here the CDR3 reads CARSPDSVSNQPQHF. The CDR3 DNA sequence: TGTGCCAGAAGCCCGGACAGCGTTAGCAATCAGCCCCAGCATTTT.

V is TRBV18 and J is TRBJ2-5, with TRBD2 as a possible D gene (5 bases). Germline-derived CDR1 and CDR2 are KGHSH and LQKENI. CDR3 length equals 15 residues. V lost 3 bases to trimming and J lost 2 bases, with 13 bases between them. The CDR3 sequence is CASSPVVATQETQYF. CDR3 nucleotide sequence: TGTGCCAGCTCACCCGTCGTAGCGACTCAAGAGACCCAGTACTTC.

The chain is built from TRBV7-3 and TRBJ1-2; possibly TRBD1 for D (6 bases). V gave up 2 bases and J gave up 7 bases, with 14 bases separating them. CDR1 and CDR2 (germline): SGHTA, FQGTGA. The CDR3 is 14 amino acids. CDR3 sequence: CASSLGKGGGGYTF. The CDR3 coding sequence is TGTGCCAGCAGCTTAGGGAAAGGGGGAGGTGGCTACACCTTC. Together with reference TRBV7-3 and TRBJ1-2, the CDR3 gives the full variable domain: GAGVSQTPSNKVTEKGKYVELRCDPISGHTALYWYRQSLGQGPEFLIYFQGTGAADDSGLPNDRFFAVRPEGSVSTLKIQRTERGDSAVYLCASSLGKGGGGYTFGSGTRLTVV.

The rearrangement uses TRBV5-1 and TRBJ1-5, with a weak D call TRBD1 (6 bases). V was shortened by 5 bases and J by 8 bases, with 14 bases between the two germline ends. Germline V gene lookup returns CDR1 SGHRS and CDR2 YFSETQ. The length of the CDR3 is 13 residues. CDR3: CASRTGPGEPQHF. Here the CDR3 DNA reads TGCGCCAGCAGAACAGGGCCCGGGGAGCCCCAGCATTTT.

The chain is built from TRBV7-9 and TRBJ1-1; D unresolved. Trimming stripped 5 bases from V and 5 bases from J, with 15 bases between. From germline, CDR1 is SEHNR and CDR2 FQNEAQ (reference sequence). The CDR3 extends over 14 amino acids. CDR3: CASSELRDFTEAFF. The CDR3 DNA sequence: TGTGCCAGCAGCGAACTTAGGGATTTTACTGAAGCTTTCTTT.

This clone was counted a single time. This sample also contains other DNA sequences that code for the same CDR3. The chain couples TRBV18 to TRBJ2-2; 8 bases fit TRBD1. Unmatched junction bases numbered 4, after V lost 3 bases and J lost 4 bases. The germline V gene has CDR1 KGHSH and CDR2 LQKENI. The CDR3 consists of 15 residues. Here the CDR3 DNA reads TGTGCCAGCTCACCCGGACAGGGCGGCACCGGGGAGCTGTTTTTT. It yields the protein CASSPGQGGTGELFF.

This sequence joins TRBV7-9 and TRBJ2-3; no firm D call. V was trimmed by 2 bases and J by 4 bases, leaving 7 bases between them. There are 13 residues in the CDR3. Germline loops: CDR1 SEHNR, CDR2 FQNEAQ (reference sequence). CDR3 bases: TGTGCCAGCAGCTTATTCGGGTCAGATACGCAGTATTTT. This sequence encodes CASSLFGSDTQYF.

The V gene is TRBV11-2, the J gene TRBJ2-7, with D maybe TRBD1 (6 bases). Germline lookup yields CDR1 SGHAT and CDR2 FQNNGV. The V end lost 2 bases, the J end lost 3 bases, and 11 bases lay between the germline ends. The CDR3 has 14 amino acids. CDR3 loop: CASSLTRGSYEQYF. The CDR3 bases are TGTGCCAGCAGCTTAACTAGGGGGAGCTACGAGCAGTACTTC.

The chain has TRBV25-1 and TRBJ2-3; TRBD2 matches at 8 bases. The V gene end was trimmed by 7 bases and the J gene end by 5 bases; junction bases not matched to a gene: 11. There are 15 residues in the CDR3. CDR1 is MGHDK, CDR2 SYGVNS, per germline. CDR3 protein: CASTHRRGAGDTQYF. In nucleotides, the CDR3 is TGTGCCAGCACTCACCGGCGGGGGGCTGGAGATACGCAGTATTTT.

This clone came up a few times. The sample carries other DNA sequences with the same CDR3. The chain links TRBV30 to TRBJ1-5, with no clear D. The CDR3 runs 14 residues. The V end was cut by 0 bases, the J end by 4 bases, with 10 bases between. Germline CDR1 GTSNPN, CDR2 SVGIG (reference sequence). The CDR3, as DNA: TGTGCCTGGAGTGTACGTGGAGGGAATCAGCCCCAGCATTTT. Amino acids: CAWSVRGGNQPQHF.

This clone was seen at least ten times. J is TRBJ1-2 and V is TRBV6-5, with TRBD1 matching 8 bases. V lost 2 bases to trimming and J lost 7 bases; unmatched junction nucleotides: 12. The CDR3 is 16 residues long. Germline V gene data show CDR1 as MNHEY and CDR2 as SVGAGI. This CDR3 reads CASSYTTGTGAGGYTF. DNA of the CDR3: TGTGCCAGCAGTTACACTACCGGGACAGGTGCTGGTGGCTACACCTTC.

This clone was picked up one time. The chain couples TRBV7-9 to TRBJ2-1; 7 bases line up with TRBD1. This CDR3 is built from 17 residues. Germline V CDR1 and CDR2: SEHNR, FQNEAQ (reference sequence). With V trimmed by 5 bases and J by 0 bases, 10 bases remained unmatched. CDR3 residues: CASSLRQGKSSYNEQFF. CDR3 nucleotides: TGTGCCAGCAGCCTTAGACAGGGCAAGAGCTCCTACAATGAGCAGTTCTTC.

This sequence joins TRBV5-1 and TRBJ2-3; a possible D gene is TRBD1 (6 bases). In germline, CDR1 is SGHRS, CDR2 YFSETQ. Trimming removed 4 bases from V and 4 bases from J, with 16 bases in between. The CDR3 is 15 amino acids. The CDR3 DNA reads as TGCGCCAGCAGCGAACAGGGTCGGCGTCCAGATACGCAGTATTTT. Protein sequence: CASSEQGRRPDTQYF.

The rearrangement uses TRBV19 and TRBJ2-5; TRBD1 might be the D (5 bases). This CDR3 has 15 residues. The germline gives CDR1 LNHDA, CDR2 SQIVND (reference sequence). Trimming removed 1 base at V and 7 bases at J, with 16 bases between. Here the CDR3 reads CASSIVGAAGGTQYF. The CDR3 coding sequence is TGTGCCAGTAGTATAGTTGGGGCGGCCGGCGGGACCCAGTACTTC.

The rearrangement joins TRBV29-1 to TRBJ2-3; 9 bases are a match to TRBD2. V trimming: 4 bases; J trimming: 4 bases; junction bases outside the gene matches: 0. Per the germline V gene, CDR1 is SQVTM and CDR2 is ANQGSEA. This CDR3 comprises 12 residues. CDR3 in amino acids: CSVGGRADTQYF. Written as DNA, the CDR3 is TGCAGCGTTGGCGGGAGGGCAGATACGCAGTATTTT.

The chain uses TRBV30 and TRBJ1-5; 11 positions match TRBD1. This CDR3 has 15 amino acids. V was clipped by 2 bases and J by 7 bases; unmatched bases: 7. CDR1 GTSNPN and CDR2 SVGIG come from the germline V gene (reference sequence). In nucleotides, the CDR3 is TGTGCCTGGAGTACTGGACAGGGGGCGAGGCAGCCCCAGCATTTT. Residues: CAWSTGQGARQPQHF. Together with reference TRBV30 and TRBJ1-5, the CDR3 gives the full variable domain: SQTIHQWPATLVQPVGSPLSLECTVEGTSNPNLYWYRQAAGRGLQLLFYSVGIGQISSEVPQNLSASRPQDRQFILSSKKLLLSDSGFYLCAWSTGQGARQPQHFGDGTRLSIL.

The chain is built from TRBV6-5 and TRBJ1-1; D is unresolved. CDR3 size: 14 residues. V lost 7 bases, J lost 3 bases, and 15 bases lay in between. CDR1 MNHEY and CDR2 SVGAGI come from the germline V gene. CDR3 nucleotides: TGTGCCAGCACCTCGGGATTGTCGCACACTGAAGCTTTCTTT. Its translation: CASTSGLSHTEAFF.

This sequence joins TRBV6-4 and TRBJ1-2; 9 nucleotides align to TRBD1. Germline V gene lookup returns CDR1 MRHNA and CDR2 SNTAGT. The CDR3 consists of 15 residues. The V segment lost 6 bases and the J segment 8 bases; nucleotides outside the gene matches: 13. The CDR3 sequence is CASRETGTGTGGYTF. Written as DNA, the CDR3 is TGTGCCAGCAGGGAAACCGGGACAGGGACGGGCGGCTACACCTTC.

The chain couples TRBV7-3 to TRBJ2-5; 13 bases are a match to TRBD2. Trimming cost V 5 bases and J 4 bases; bases outside gene matches: 4. Germline V gives CDR1 SGHTA, CDR2 FQGTGA. CDR3 length: 15 amino acids. This CDR3 reads CASSRTSGSGETQYF. CDR3 DNA: TGTGCCAGCAGCCGGACTAGCGGGAGTGGAGAGACCCAGTACTTC.

With respect to this clone: Possible read error: a much larger clone is one base away. V usage is TRBV2 and J usage is TRBJ2-5, with D perhaps matching TRBD2 (5 bases). Germline-derived CDR1 and CDR2 are SNHLY and FYNNEI. The CDR3 has 15 amino acids. This chain's CDR3 is CASSEGEGSQGTQYF. The CDR3 DNA is TGTGCCAGCAGTGAAGGAGAGGGCAGCCAAGGGACCCAGTACTTC.

The gene calls are TRBV7-2 and TRBJ1-5, with a tentative D call TRBD1 (5 bases). Trimming took off 4 bases at V and 7 bases at J, with 17 bases between the two ends. The CDR3 sequence is 15 residues long. Per germline, CDR1 SGHTA and CDR2 FQGNSA. The CDR3: CASSWGPASEQPQHF. CDR3 DNA: TGTGCCAGCAGCTGGGGACCGGCTTCAGAACAGCCCCAGCATTTT.

The genes are TRBV5-1 and TRBJ2-3, with a weak D call TRBD1 (6 bases). V gave up 4 bases and J gave up 1 base, with 10 bases separating them. Looked up from germline, CDR1 is SGHRS and CDR2 is YFSETQ. The CDR3 contains 14 residues. CDR3 nucleotides: TGCGCCAGCAGCAGATACAGGGGCACAGATACGCAGTATTTT. This translates into CASSRYRGTDTQYF.

This chain joins TRBV27 and TRBJ2-7; TRBD1 agrees at 7 bases. Trimming cost V 5 bases and J 9 bases; bases outside gene matches: 16. Germline loops: CDR1 MNHEY, CDR2 SMNVEV (reference sequence). This CDR3 spans 15 amino acids. The CDR3 bases are TGTGCCAGCAGTCCCTCCGGGACAGTATGGCTGGGGCAGTACTTC. Its translation is CASSPSGTVWLGQYF.

J is TRBJ2-2 and V is TRBV6-4; no reliable D call. In germline, CDR1 is MRHNA, CDR2 SNTAGT. The V end lost 7 bases, the J end lost 9 bases, and 18 bases lay between the germline ends. The CDR3 is made up of 14 amino acids. The DNA of the CDR3 is TGTGCCAGCAAACCCCGGGCACTCGATCGGGAGCTGTTTTTT. Amino acids: CASKPRALDRELFF.

This clone was counted ten times or more. The chain links TRBV9 to TRBJ2-7, with D perhaps given as TRBD1 or TRBD2 (6 bases each). Trimming stripped 3 bases from V and 12 bases from J, with 16 bases between. The CDR3 totals 12 residues. Germline V CDR1 and CDR2: SGDLS, YYNGEE. Here the CDR3 reads CASSAEGGRLYF. In DNA form, the CDR3 reads TGTGCCAGCAGCGCCGAGGGGGGCCGCTTGTACTTC.